This T cell receptor (beta chain) was sequenced during a study of blood T cells in healthy people across ages. Broader study findings: The CMV status of each donor remained undetermined, and this could have confounded shifts in expanded clonotypes. Long-lived donors carried more naive CD4+ cells and greater diversity than aged donors.

This clonotype was counted many times. What it binds is not known. PCR was performed a second time for about 7 to 12 cycles using a sample-barcoded 5' primer and a J-beta primer mix. Every single cDNA molecule received a tag from a template-switch adaptor with 12 random nucleotides. TCRdb re-called the 5' RACE reads with MiXCR, one entry per CDR3 protein. The sample consists of more than 1.4 million distinct CDR3 sequences, approximately 42% of them appearing once. The CDR3 spans 17 residues. J lost 1 base, V lost 6 bases, and 15 bases had no gene match. Germline V gene sequence: CDR1 SGDLS, CDR2 YYNGEE.

The sequence came from a woman aged 18-30 years in good health. Material for sequencing was blood. The rearrangement links TRBV9 to TRBJ2-7; 8 bases agree with TRBD1. The CDR3 DNA is TGTGCCAGCATGTCCCCGATATCGGGACAGGCATCCTACGAGCAGTACTTC. This encodes CASMSPISGQASYEQYF.